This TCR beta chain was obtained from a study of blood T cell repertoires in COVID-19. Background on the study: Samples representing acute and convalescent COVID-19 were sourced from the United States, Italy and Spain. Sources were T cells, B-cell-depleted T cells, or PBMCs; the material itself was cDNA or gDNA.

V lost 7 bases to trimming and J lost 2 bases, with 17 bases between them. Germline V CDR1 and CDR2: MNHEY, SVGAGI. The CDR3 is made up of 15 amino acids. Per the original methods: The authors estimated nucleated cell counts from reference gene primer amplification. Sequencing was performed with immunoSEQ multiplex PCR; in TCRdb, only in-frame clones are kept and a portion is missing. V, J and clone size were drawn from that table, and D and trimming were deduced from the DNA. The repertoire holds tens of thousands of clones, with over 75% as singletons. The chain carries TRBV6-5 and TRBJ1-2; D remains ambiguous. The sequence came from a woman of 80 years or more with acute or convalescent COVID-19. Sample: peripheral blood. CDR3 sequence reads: CASTPGGRRNYGYTF. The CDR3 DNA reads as TGTGCCAGCACCCCGGGCGGGCGCCGAAACTATGGCTACACCTTC.